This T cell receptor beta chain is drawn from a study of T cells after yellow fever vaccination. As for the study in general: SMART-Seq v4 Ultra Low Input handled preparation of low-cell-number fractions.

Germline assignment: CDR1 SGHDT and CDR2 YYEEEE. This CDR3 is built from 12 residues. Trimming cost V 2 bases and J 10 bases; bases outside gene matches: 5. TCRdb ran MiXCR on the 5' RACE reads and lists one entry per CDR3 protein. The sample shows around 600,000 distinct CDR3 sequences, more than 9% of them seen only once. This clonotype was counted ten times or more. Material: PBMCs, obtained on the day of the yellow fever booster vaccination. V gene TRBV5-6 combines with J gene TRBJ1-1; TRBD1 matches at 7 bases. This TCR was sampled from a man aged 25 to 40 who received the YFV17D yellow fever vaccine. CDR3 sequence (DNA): TGTGCCAGCAGCTTCGGACAGGCTCTAGCTTTCTTT. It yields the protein CASSFGQALAFF.